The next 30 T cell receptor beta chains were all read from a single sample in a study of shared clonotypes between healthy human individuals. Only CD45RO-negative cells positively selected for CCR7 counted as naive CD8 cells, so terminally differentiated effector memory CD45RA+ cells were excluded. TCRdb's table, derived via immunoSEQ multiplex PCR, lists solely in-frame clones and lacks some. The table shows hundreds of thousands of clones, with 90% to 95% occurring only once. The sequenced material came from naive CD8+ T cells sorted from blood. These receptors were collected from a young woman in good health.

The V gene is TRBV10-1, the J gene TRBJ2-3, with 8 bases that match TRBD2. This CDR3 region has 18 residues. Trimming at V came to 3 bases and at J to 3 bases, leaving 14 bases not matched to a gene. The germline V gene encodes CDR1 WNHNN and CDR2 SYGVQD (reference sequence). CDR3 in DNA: TGCGCCAGCAGTGACTCAAAGGTAGCGGGATCGTATACAGATACGCAGTATTTT. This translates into CASSDSKVAGSYTDTQYF.

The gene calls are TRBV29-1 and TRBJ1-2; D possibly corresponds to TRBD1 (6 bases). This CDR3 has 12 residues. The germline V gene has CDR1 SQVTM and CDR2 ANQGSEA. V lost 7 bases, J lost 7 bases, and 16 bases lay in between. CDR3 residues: CSAGGGTRGYTF. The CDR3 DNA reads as TGCAGCGCCGGAGGGGGGACGCGTGGCTACACCTTC.

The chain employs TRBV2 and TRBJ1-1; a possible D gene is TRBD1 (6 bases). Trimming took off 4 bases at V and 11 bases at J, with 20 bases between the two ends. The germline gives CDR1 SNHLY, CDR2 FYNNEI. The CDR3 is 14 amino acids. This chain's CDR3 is CASSAYRDTRRAFF. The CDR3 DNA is TGTGCCAGCAGTGCCTACAGGGACACCAGACGGGCTTTCTTT.

This CDR3 reads CAMRSGNSYNEQFF. CDR3 coding DNA: TGTGCCATGCGGAGCGGGAACAGTTACAATGAGCAGTTCTTC. The chain uses TRBV10-3 and TRBJ2-1; 7 bases align to TRBD2. This CDR3 contains 14 residues. V gave up 9 bases and J gave up 4 bases; unmatched junction bases: 9. CDR1 and CDR2 from the germline V gene are ENHRY and SYGVKD.

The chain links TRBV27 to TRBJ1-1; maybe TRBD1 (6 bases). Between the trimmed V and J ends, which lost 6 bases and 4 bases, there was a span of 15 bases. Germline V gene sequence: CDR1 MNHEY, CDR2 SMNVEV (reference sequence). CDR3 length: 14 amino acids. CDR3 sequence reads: CASRVQGGSTEAFF. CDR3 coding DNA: TGTGCCAGCAGGGTACAGGGAGGGAGCACTGAAGCTTTCTTT.

CDR3 residues: CASSFNMAGGKETQYF. For the CDR3, the DNA is TGTGCCAGCAGCTTTAATATGGCGGGAGGAAAGGAGACCCAGTACTTC. This chain uses TRBV7-7 with TRBJ2-5; 8 nucleotides match TRBD2. The CDR3 runs 16 residues. CDR1 SSHAT and CDR2 FNYEAQ come from the germline V gene (reference sequence). Unmatched junction bases numbered 11, after V lost 3 bases and J lost 5 bases.

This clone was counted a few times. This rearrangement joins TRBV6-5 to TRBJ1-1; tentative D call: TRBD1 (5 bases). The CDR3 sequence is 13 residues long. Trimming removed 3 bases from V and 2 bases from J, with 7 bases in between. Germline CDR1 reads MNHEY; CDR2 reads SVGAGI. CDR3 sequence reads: CASSYDSNTEAFF. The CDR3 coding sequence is TGTGCCAGCAGTTATGACAGTAACACTGAAGCTTTCTTT.

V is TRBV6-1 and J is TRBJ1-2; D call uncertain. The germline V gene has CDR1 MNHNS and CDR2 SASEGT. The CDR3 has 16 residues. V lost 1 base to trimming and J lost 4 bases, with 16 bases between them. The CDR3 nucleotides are TGTGCCAGCAGTGAAGTGTCCTGGCGGGAAGGCTATGGCTACACCTTC. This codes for CASSEVSWREGYGYTF.

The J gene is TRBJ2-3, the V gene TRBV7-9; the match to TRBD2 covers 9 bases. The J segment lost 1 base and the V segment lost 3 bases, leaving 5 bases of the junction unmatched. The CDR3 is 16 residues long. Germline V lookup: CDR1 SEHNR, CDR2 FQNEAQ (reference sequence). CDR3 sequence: CASSFRAGGGTDTQYF. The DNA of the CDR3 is TGTGCCAGCAGCTTCCGGGCGGGAGGGGGCACAGATACGCAGTATTTT.

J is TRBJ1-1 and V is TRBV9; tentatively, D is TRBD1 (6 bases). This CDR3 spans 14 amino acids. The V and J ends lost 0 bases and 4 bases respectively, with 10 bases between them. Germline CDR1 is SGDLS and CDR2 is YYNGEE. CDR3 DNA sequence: TGTGCCAGCAGCGTAGGTGGGGGGCTCACTGAAGCTTTCTTT. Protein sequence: CASSVGGGLTEAFF.

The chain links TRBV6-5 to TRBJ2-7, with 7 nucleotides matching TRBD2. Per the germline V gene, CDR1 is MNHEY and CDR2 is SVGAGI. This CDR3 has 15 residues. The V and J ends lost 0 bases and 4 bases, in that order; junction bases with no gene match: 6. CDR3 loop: CASSYSRGGAYEQYF. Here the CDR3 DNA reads TGTGCCAGCAGTTACTCCCGCGGGGGTGCTTACGAGCAGTACTTC.

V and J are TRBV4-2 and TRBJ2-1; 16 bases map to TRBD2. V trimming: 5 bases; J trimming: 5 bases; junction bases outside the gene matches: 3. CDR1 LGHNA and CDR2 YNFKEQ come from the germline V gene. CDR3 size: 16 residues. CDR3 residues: CASSAGTSGRDNEQFF. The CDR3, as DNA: TGTGCCAGCAGCGCCGGGACTAGCGGGAGGGACAATGAGCAGTTCTTC.

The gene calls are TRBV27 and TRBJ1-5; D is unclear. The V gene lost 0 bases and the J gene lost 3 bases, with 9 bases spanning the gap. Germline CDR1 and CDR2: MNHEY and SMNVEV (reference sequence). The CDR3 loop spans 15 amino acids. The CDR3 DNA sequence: TGTGCCAGCAGTTTATCCGCGTCAGACAATCAGCCCCAGCATTTT. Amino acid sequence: CASSLSASDNQPQHF.

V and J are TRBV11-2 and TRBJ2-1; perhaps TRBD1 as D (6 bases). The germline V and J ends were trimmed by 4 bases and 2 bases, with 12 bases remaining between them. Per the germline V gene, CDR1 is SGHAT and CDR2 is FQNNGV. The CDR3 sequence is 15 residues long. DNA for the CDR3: TGTGCCAGCAGCTCCTGGCAGGGGCCCTACAATGAGCAGTTCTTC. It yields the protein CASSSWQGPYNEQFF.

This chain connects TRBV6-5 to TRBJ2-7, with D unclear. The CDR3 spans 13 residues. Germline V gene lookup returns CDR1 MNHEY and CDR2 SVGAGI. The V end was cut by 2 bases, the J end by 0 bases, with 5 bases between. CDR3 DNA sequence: TGTGCCAGCAGTTACAAGGGCTCCTACGAGCAGTACTTC. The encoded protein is CASSYKGSYEQYF.

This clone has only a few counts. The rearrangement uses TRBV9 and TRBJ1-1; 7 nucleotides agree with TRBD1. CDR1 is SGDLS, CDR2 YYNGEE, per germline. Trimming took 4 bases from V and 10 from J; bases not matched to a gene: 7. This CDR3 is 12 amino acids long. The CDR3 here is CASSPGGGAAFF. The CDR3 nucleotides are TGTGCCAGCAGCCCAGGGGGGGGCGCAGCTTTCTTT.

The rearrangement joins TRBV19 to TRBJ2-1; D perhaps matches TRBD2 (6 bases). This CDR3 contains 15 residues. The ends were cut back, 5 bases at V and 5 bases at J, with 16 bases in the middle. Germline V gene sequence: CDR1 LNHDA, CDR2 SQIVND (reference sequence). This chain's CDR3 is CASSAVVGLHNEQFF. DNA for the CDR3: TGTGCCAGTAGTGCCGTGGTAGGACTACACAATGAGCAGTTCTTC.

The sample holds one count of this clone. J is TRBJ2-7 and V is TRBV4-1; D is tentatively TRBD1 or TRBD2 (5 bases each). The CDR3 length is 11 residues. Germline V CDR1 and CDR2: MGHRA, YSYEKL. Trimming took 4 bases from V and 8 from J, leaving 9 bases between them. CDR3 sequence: CASSRQGQQYF. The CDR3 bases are TGCGCCAGCAGCCGTCAGGGACAGCAGTACTTC.

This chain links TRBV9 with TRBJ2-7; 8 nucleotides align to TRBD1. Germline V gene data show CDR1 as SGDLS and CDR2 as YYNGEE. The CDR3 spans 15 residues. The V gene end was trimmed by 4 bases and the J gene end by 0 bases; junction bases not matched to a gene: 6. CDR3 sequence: CASSPRDRSSYEQYF. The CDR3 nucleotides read TGTGCCAGCAGCCCCCGGGACAGGAGCTCCTACGAGCAGTACTTC.

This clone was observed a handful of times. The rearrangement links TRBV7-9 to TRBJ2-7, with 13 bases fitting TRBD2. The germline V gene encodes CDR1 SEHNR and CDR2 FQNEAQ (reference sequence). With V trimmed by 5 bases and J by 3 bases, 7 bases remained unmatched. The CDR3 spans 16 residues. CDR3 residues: CASSGLAGVDRYEQYF. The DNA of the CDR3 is TGTGCCAGCAGCGGACTAGCGGGAGTCGACCGCTACGAGCAGTACTTC.

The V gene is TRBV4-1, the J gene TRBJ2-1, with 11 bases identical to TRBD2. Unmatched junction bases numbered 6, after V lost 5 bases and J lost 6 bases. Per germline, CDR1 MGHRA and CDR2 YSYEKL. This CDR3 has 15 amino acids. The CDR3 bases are TGCGCCAGCAGCTTAACTAGCGGGAGAGGCAATGAGCAGTTCTTC. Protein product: CASSLTSGRGNEQFF.

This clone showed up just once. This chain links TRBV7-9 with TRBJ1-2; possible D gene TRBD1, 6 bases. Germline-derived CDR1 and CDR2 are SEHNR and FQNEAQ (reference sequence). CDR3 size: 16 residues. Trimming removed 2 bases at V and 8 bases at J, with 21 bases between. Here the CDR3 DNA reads TGTGCCAGCAGCTTAACACCACCGCAGGGGCGAGAGGGCTACACCTTC. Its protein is CASSLTPPQGREGYTF.

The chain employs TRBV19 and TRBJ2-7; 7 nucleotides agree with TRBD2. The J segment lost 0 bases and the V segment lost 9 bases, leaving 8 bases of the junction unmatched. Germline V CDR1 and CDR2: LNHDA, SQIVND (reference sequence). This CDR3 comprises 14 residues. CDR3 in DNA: TGTGCCAGCAAAGAGCGGGGATACTCCTACGAGCAGTACTTC. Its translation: CASKERGYSYEQYF.

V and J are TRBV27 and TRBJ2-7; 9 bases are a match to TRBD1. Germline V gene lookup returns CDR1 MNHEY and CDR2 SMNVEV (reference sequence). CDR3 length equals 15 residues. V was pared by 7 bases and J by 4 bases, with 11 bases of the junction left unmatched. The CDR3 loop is CASTLTGTGSYEQYF. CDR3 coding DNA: TGTGCCAGCACCCTCACCGGGACAGGGTCGTACGAGCAGTACTTC.

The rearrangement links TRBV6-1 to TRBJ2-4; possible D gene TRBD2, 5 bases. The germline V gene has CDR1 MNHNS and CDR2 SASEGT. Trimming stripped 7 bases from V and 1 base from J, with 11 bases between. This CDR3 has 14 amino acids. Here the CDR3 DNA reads TGTGCCAGCACGAGGGAGCGGGCCAAAAACATTCAGTACTTC. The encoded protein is CASTRERAKNIQYF.

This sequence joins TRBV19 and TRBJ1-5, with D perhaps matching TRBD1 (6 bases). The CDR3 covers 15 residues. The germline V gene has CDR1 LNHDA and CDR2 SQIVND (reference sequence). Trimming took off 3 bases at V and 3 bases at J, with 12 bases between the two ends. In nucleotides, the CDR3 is TGTGCCAGTAGTATTATAGGGGGTATCAATCAGCCCCAGCATTTT. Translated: CASSIIGGINQPQHF.

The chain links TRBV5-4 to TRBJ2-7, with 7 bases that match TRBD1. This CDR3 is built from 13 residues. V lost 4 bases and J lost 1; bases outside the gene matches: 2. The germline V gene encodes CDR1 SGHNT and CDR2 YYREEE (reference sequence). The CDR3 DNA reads TGTGCCAGCAGCCACAGGGGATCCTACGAGCAGTACTTC. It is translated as CASSHRGSYEQYF. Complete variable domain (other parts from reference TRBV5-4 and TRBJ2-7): ETGVTQSPTHLIKTRGQQVTLRCSSQSGHNTVSWYQQALGQGPQFIFQYYREEENGRGNFPPRFSGLQFPNYSSELNVNALELDDSALYLCASSHRGSYEQYFGPGTRLTVT.

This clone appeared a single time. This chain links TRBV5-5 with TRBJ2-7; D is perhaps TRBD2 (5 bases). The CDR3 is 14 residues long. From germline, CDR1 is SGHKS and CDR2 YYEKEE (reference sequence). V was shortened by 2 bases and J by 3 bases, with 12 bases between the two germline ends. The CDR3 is CASSFSEGSYEQYF. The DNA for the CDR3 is TGTGCCAGCAGCTTTTCCGAAGGGAGCTACGAGCAGTACTTC.

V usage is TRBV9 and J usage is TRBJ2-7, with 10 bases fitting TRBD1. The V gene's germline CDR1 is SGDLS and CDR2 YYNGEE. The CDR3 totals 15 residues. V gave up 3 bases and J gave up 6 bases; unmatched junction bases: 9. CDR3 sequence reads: CASSGTGTGVSEQYF. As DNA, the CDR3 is TGTGCCAGCAGCGGAACCGGGACAGGGGTCAGCGAGCAGTACTTC. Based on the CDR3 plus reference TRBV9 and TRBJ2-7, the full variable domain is DSGVTQTPKHLITATGQRVTLRCSPRSGDLSVYWYQQSLDQGLQFLIQYYNGEERAKGNILERFSAQQFPDLHSELNLSSLELGDSALYFCASSGTGTGVSEQYFGPGTRLTVT.

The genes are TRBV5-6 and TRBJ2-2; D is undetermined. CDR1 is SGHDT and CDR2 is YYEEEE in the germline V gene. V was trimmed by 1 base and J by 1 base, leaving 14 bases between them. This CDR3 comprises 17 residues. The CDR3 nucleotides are TGTGCCAGCAGCTTGAGATGGCCAACCAAGAACACCGGGGAGCTGTTTTTT. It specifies CASSLRWPTKNTGELFF.